This TCR beta chain was captured by sequencing in a study of cytomegalovirus exposure and HLA in healthy donors. V was clipped by 0 bases and J by 2 bases; unmatched bases: 6. CDR1 is SGHRS and CDR2 is YFSETQ in the germline V gene. The CDR3 runs 16 residues. For this clone: What it recognizes is unknown.

Broader study findings: Many donors carried some public TCRs, although rarity characterized most TCR sequences. Analyses of presence and absence presupposed an approximately uniform sequencing depth across donors.

PCR employed 60 Vbeta and 13 Jbeta primers. As processed by the authors: As a later analysis found, there were tens of millions of unique TCR beta chains, of which approximately 10 million were shared. Here immunoSEQ multiplex PCR was the method, and the copy in TCRdb shows in-frame clones only, minus some. The D gene and trimming were derived from the DNA, and the V and J assignments and clone size from that table. The repertoire has 150,000 to 200,000 clones, over 70% of them found once; the top ten carry 5.5% to 7.5%. This receptor was identified in a man aged 25 to 40 in good health and CMV-seropositive. The material sequenced was PBMCs. The chain carries TRBV5-1 and TRBJ2-3, with 7 bases lining up with TRBD1. The CDR3 DNA follows: TGCGCCAGCAGCTTGGACGGGACAGCCCCCACAGATACGCAGTATTTT. It is translated as CASSLDGTAPTDTQYF.